This T cell receptor (beta chain) appears in the sequencing data of a study of cytomegalovirus exposure and HLA in healthy donors. General study findings and limits: Differences between HLA loci emerged in a later analysis of TCR association rates, with DRB1 most and HLA-C fewest. Cytomegalovirus-associated TCR beta chains were listed, numbering more than 150.

PCR used 60 Vbeta primers and 13 Jbeta primers. Per the study methods: Per a later analysis, the number of unique TCR beta chains was around 80 million, of which some 10 million were shared. Assay: immunoSEQ multiplex PCR; the TCRdb copy retains only in-frame clones and omits some. That table supplies the V and J calls and clone size; D and trimming were determined from the DNA. This sample's table has roughly 120,000 clones. CDR3 length: 15 residues. V was pared by 1 base and J by 6 bases, with 9 bases of the junction left unmatched. CDR1 is SGHRS and CDR2 is YFSETQ in the germline V gene. Regarding this clone: Its cognate antigen is unknown.

This rearrangement joins TRBV5-1 to TRBJ1-2; the match to TRBD1 covers 7 bases. Sequences were obtained from PBMCs. This TCR came from a young man in good health and CMV-seronegative. CDR3 protein: CASSLFGTAFDGYTF. CDR3 nucleotides: TGCGCCAGCAGCTTGTTCGGGACAGCCTTCGATGGCTACACCTTC.